The 3 T cell receptor beta chains presented below share a single source sample, sequenced in a study of cytomegalovirus exposure and HLA in healthy donors. PCR amplification relied on 60 Vbeta primers (plus 13 Jbeta primers). The table came from immunoSEQ multiplex PCR; TCRdb's copy has only in-frame clones and leaves some out. In the table there are approximately 150,000 clones, around 9.6% of which are singletons. The specimen sequenced was PBMCs. The receptor set was obtained from a male donor in good health and CMV-seronegative.

This chain joins TRBV6-1 and TRBJ2-7; D is unresolved. From germline, CDR1 is MNHNS and CDR2 SASEGT. The CDR3 spans 14 residues. With 2 bases removed from V and 1 base from J, the gap between germline ends came to 9 bases. The CDR3 coding sequence is TGTGCCAGCAGTGAACCATCAGGATCCTACGAGCAGTACTTC. It codes for CASSEPSGSYEQYF.

This clone was counted only a few times. The chain joins TRBV4-2 to TRBJ2-3, with 8 positions matching TRBD2. The CDR3 extends over 15 amino acids. Trimming at V came to 8 bases and at J to 6 bases, leaving 13 bases not matched to a gene. Germline values: CDR1 LGHNA, CDR2 YNFKEQ. CDR3 nucleotides: TGTGCCAGCGGTCCTAGCCGGGGGGGAGGGGATACGCAGTATTTT. Its protein product is CASGPSRGGGDTQYF.

The chain couples TRBV7-2 to TRBJ1-2, with a possible D match to TRBD1 (5 bases). V was trimmed by 0 bases and J by 0 bases, leaving 8 bases between them. The V gene's germline CDR1 is SGHTA and CDR2 FQGNSA. The CDR3 consists of 15 residues. The CDR3: CASSLAAQANYGYTF. CDR3 bases: TGTGCCAGCAGCTTAGCGGCACAGGCTAACTATGGCTACACCTTC.